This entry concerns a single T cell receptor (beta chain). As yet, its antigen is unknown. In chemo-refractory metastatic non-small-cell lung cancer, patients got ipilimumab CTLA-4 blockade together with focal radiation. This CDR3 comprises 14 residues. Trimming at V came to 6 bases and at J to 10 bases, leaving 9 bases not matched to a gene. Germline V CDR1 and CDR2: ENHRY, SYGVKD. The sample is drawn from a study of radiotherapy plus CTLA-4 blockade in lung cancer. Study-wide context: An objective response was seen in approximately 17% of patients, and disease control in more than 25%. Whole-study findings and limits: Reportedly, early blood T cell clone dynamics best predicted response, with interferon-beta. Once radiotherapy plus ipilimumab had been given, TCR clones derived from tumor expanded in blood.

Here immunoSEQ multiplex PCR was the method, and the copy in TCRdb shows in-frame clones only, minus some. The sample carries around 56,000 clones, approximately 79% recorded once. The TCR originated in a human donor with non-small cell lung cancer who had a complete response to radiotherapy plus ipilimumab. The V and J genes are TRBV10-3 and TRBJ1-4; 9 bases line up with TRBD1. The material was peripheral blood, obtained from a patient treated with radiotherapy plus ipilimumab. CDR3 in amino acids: CAIREDRGSTKLFF. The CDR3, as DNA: TGTGCCATCAGGGAGGACAGGGGCTCGACAAAACTGTTTTTT.